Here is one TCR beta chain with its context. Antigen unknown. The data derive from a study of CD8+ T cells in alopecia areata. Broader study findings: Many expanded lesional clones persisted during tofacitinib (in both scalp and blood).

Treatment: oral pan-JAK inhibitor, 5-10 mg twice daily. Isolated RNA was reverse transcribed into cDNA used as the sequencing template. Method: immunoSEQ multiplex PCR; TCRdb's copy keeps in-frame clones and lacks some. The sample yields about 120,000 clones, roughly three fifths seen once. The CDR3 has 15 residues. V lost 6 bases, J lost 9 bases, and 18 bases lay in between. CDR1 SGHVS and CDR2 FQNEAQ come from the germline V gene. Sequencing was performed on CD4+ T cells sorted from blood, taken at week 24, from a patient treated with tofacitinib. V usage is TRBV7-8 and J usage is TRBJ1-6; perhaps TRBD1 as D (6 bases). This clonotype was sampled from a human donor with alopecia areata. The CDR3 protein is CASRSAGGQSSPLHF. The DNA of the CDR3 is TGTGCCAGCAGATCAGCCGGGGGGCAAAGTTCACCCCTCCACTTT.